Following are 27 T cell receptor beta chains from one sample sequenced in a study of blood T cell repertoires in COVID-19. Profiling relied on immunoSEQ multiplex PCR, and the TCRdb table lists in-frame clones only, not all of them. This sample has about 170,000 clones, with approximately 89% found just once. The sample comprised PBMCs or T cells enriched from blood (not recorded which). These receptors originate from a woman aged 18-30 years who had recovered from COVID-19.

The genes are TRBV30 and TRBJ2-7; D is undetermined. Germline V gene data show CDR1 as GTSNPN and CDR2 as SVGIG (reference sequence). Trimming removed 6 bases from V and 2 bases from J, with 11 bases in between. The CDR3 spans 12 residues. The CDR3 spells CACTTYTYEQYF. The CDR3 region has the DNA TGTGCCTGTACGACTTATACCTACGAGCAGTACTTC.

The chain combines TRBV3-1 (or the pseudogene TRBV3-2) with TRBJ2-3, with D tentatively TRBD2 (6 bases). The CDR3 has 14 amino acids. CDR1 is LGHDT and CDR2 is YNNKEL in the germline V gene (reference sequence). Trimming pared 4 bases from V and 4 bases from J, leaving 12 bases between. The CDR3 loop reads CASSLGGISDTQYF. The CDR3 nucleotides are TGTGCCAGCAGCCTCGGCGGGATCTCAGATACGCAGTATTTT.

The V call is TRBV7-9, the J call TRBJ2-1; 13 bases are shared with TRBD2. V dropped 4 bases and J dropped 10; count of bases not matched to a gene: 19. The germline V gene encodes CDR1 SEHNR and CDR2 FQNEAQ (reference sequence). The CDR3 runs to 19 residues. As DNA, the CDR3 is TGTGCCAGCAGCTATAGGGTGTTTCGGACTAGCGGGAGCCCCCCCGAGCAGTTCTTC. This codes for CASSYRVFRTSGSPPEQFF. Drawing the rest from reference TRBV7-9 and TRBJ2-1, the complete variable domain is DTGVSQNPRHKITKRGQNVTFRCDPISEHNRLYWYRQTLGQGPEFLTYFQNEAQLEKSRLLSDRFSAERPKGSFSTLEIQRTEQGDSAMYLCASSYRVFRTSGSPPEQFFGPGTRLTVL.

The chain carries TRBV9 and TRBJ2-7; 7 bases line up with TRBD1. The trim removed 3 bases at V and 3 bases at J, leaving 9 bases unmatched. The CDR3 covers 15 residues. Germline V gives CDR1 SGDLS, CDR2 YYNGEE. The CDR3 nucleotides are TGTGCCAGCAGCGCCAGCCGGGGACAGAGCTACGAGCAGTACTTC. Translated: CASSASRGQSYEQYF.

The gene calls are TRBV4-1 and TRBJ2-1, with TRBD2 identical over 7 bases. Losses at the gene ends were 2 bases for V and 15 bases for J; bases not matched to a gene: 10. The CDR3 loop spans 13 amino acids. Germline V gene sequence: CDR1 MGHRA, CDR2 YSYEKL. The CDR3 protein is CASSQTTTSDPFF. The CDR3 DNA reads TGCGCCAGCAGCCAAACCACCACTAGCGACCCGTTCTTC.

This clone has only one observation. The genes are TRBV6-5 and TRBJ2-3; the match to TRBD2 covers 10 bases. The V gene end was trimmed by 6 bases and the J gene end by 9 bases; junction bases not matched to a gene: 12. CDR3 length equals 15 residues. The germline CDR1 and CDR2 sequences are MNHEY and SVGAGI. CDR3 in amino acids: CASSSSGRAGWTQYF. DNA of the CDR3: TGTGCCAGCAGCTCAAGCGGGAGGGCCGGGTGGACGCAGTATTTT.

The gene calls are TRBV11-2 and TRBJ2-1; 11 bases match TRBD2. This CDR3 is built from 19 residues. Trimming removed 0 bases from V and 4 bases from J; junction bases left unmatched: 11. CDR1 is SGHAT, CDR2 FQNNGV, per germline. CDR3 in amino acids: CASSLDAMRLAGPYNEQFF. Here the CDR3 DNA reads TGTGCCAGCAGCTTAGATGCGATGAGACTAGCGGGACCTTACAATGAGCAGTTCTTC.

The rearrangement uses TRBV4-1 and TRBJ2-5; 9 bases match TRBD1. Germline assignment: CDR1 MGHRA and CDR2 YSYEKL. The length of the CDR3 is 16 residues. Losses at the gene ends were 4 bases for V and 2 bases for J; bases not matched to a gene: 8. CDR3 coding DNA: TGCGCCAGCAGCCGAGCGGGGACAGGGACTCAAGAGACCCAGTACTTC. This gives the protein CASSRAGTGTQETQYF.

The V and J genes are TRBV7-9 and TRBJ2-7; 9 positions match TRBD2. With V trimmed by 4 bases and J by 8 bases, 15 bases remained unmatched. The CDR3 has 16 residues. In germline, CDR1 is SEHNR, CDR2 FQNEAQ (reference sequence). The CDR3 loop is CASSSSGTDHKGKQYF. The CDR3 DNA reads as TGTGCCAGCAGCTCTAGCGGGACGGACCACAAGGGGAAGCAGTACTTC.

The chain recombines TRBV28 with TRBJ2-1; TRBD2 might be the D (6 bases). This CDR3 region has 16 residues. CDR1 MDHEN and CDR2 SYDVKM come from the germline V gene. The ends were cut back, 5 bases at V and 7 bases at J, with 21 bases in the middle. CDR3 in amino acids: CASSPPRPGAKNEQFF. The CDR3 DNA reads TGTGCCAGCAGTCCCCCTCGGCCGGGAGCGAAGAATGAGCAGTTCTTC.

The V and J genes are TRBV25-1 and TRBJ2-3; 8 bases agree with TRBD2. Germline V lookup: CDR1 MGHDK, CDR2 SYGVNS. The CDR3 contains 15 residues. The V segment lost 1 base and the J segment 9 bases; nucleotides outside the gene matches: 9. The CDR3 nucleotides read TGTGCCAGCAGTGAATCGGGGACTAGAACAAGCACGCAGTATTTT. Protein sequence: CASSESGTRTSTQYF.

The V and J genes are TRBV2 and TRBJ1-6; D uncertain. The CDR3 is made up of 15 amino acids. Trimming removed 4 bases at V and 9 bases at J, with 16 bases between. The germline gives CDR1 SNHLY, CDR2 FYNNEI. The CDR3 DNA reads TGTGCCAGCAGTGTTAGTACGCAATTAGTTTCACCCCTCCACTTT. This codes for CASSVSTQLVSPLHF.

On this clone itself: A read error may produce the germline difference seen at one junction end. The chain employs TRBV7-7 and TRBJ2-3; TRBD2 aligns across 8 bases. Per the germline V gene, CDR1 is SSHAT and CDR2 is FNYEAQ (reference sequence). The CDR3 runs 16 residues. The CDR3 DNA is TGTGCTAGCAGCTTAGGGAGCGGGAGTACCACAGATACGCAGTATTTT. This encodes CASSLGSGSTTDTQYF. The variable domain in full, with the rest retrieved from reference TRBV7-7 and TRBJ2-3, is GAGVSQSPRYKVTKRGQDVTLRCDPISSHATLYWYQQALGQGPEFLTYFNYEAQPDKSGLPSDRFSAERPEGSISTLTIQRTEQRDSAMYRCASSLGSGSTTDTQYFGPGTRLTVL.

V gene TRBV28 combines with J gene TRBJ1-2, with 7 bases matching TRBD1. The CDR3 consists of 12 residues. Germline trimming cut 5 bases from V and 9 bases from J; bases unmatched to any gene: 6. In germline, CDR1 is MDHEN, CDR2 SYDVKM. The CDR3 sequence is CASSDRVTSYTF. The CDR3 nucleotides are TGTGCCAGCAGTGACAGGGTAACAAGCTACACCTTC.

The chain employs TRBV9 and TRBJ2-6; perhaps TRBD1 as D (6 bases). Germline assignment: CDR1 SGDLS and CDR2 YYNGEE. The CDR3 runs 17 residues. V was pared by 4 bases and J by 0 bases, with 14 bases between. As DNA, the CDR3 is TGTGCCAGCAGCCAAACTACAGGGAGCTCTGGGGCCAACGTCCTGACTTTC. Its protein product is CASSQTTGSSGANVLTF.

This chain links TRBV9 with TRBJ2-7; TRBD2 matches at 11 bases. J gave up 4 bases and V 0 bases, and 9 bases lay outside the gene matches. Germline loops: CDR1 SGDLS, CDR2 YYNGEE. The length of the CDR3 is 17 residues. CDR3 region: CASSVAPVAGGPYEQYF. The CDR3 bases are TGTGCCAGCAGCGTAGCCCCCGTAGCGGGAGGGCCATACGAGCAGTACTTC.

The genes are TRBV21-1 and TRBJ1-3. TRBV21-1 is a pseudogene locus. CDR3 length: 18 amino acids. DNA of the CDR3: TGTGCCAGCAGCAAAGAGGGCGGTCGGACTTACTCTGGAAACACCATATATTTT. Translated: CASSKEGGRTYSGNTIYF.

This chain connects TRBV6-2 or TRBV6-3 to TRBJ2-1; TRBD1 matches at 8 bases. V lost 5 bases and J lost 4; bases outside the gene matches: 7. There are 15 residues in the CDR3. CDR1 is MNHEY, CDR2 SVGEGT, per germline. CDR3 DNA sequence: TGTGCCAGCAGTCCAGGGGGCAGGGATTACAATGAGCAGTTCTTC. Translated, it gives CASSPGGRDYNEQFF.

The chain recombines TRBV5-4 with TRBJ2-7; no reliable D call. Looked up from germline, CDR1 is SGHNT and CDR2 is YYREEE (reference sequence). This CDR3 is built from 11 residues. Deletions cut 3 bases from V and 2 bases from J, with 3 bases between. The CDR3 protein is CASSSTYEQYF. The CDR3 DNA sequence: TGTGCCAGCAGCTCCACCTACGAGCAGTACTTC. The whole variable domain, filled in from reference TRBV5-4 and TRBJ2-7, reads ETGVTQSPTHLIKTRGQQVTLRCSSQSGHNTVSWYQQALGQGPQFIFQYYREEENGRGNFPPRFSGLQFPNYSSELNVNALELDDSALYLCASSSTYEQYFGPGTRLTVT.

The chain has TRBV28 and TRBJ2-6; D might be TRBD2 (5 bases). CDR1 and CDR2 from the germline V gene are MDHEN and SYDVKM. V was trimmed by 3 bases and J by 2 bases, leaving 8 bases between them. There are 15 residues in the CDR3. The CDR3 nucleotides are TGTGCCAGCAGTTTTACGAGGGCTGGGGCCAACGTCCTGACTTTC. Amino acid sequence: CASSFTRAGANVLTF.

The chain employs TRBV14 and TRBJ2-7; 8 nucleotides agree with TRBD1. The ends lost 0 bases at V and 5 bases at J; junction bases unmatched: 12. The CDR3 sequence is 17 residues long. The germline V gene encodes CDR1 SGHDN and CDR2 FVKESK. CDR3 DNA: TGTGCCAGCAGCCAAGATCCTTGGGACAGGATGAACCACGAGCAGTACTTC. Translated: CASSQDPWDRMNHEQYF.

This clone came up once. The chain couples TRBV5-1 to TRBJ2-7; possibly TRBD2 for D (6 bases). Germline CDR1 reads SGHRS; CDR2 reads YFSETQ. CDR3 size: 16 residues. Between the trimmed V and J ends, which lost 0 bases and 0 bases, there was a span of 13 bases. The CDR3 DNA reads as TGCGCCAGCAGCTTGGATTCCGGCGGGACCTCCTACGAGCAGTACTTC. Residues: CASSLDSGGTSYEQYF.

The gene calls are TRBV3-1 (or the pseudogene TRBV3-2) and TRBJ2-1; 11 bases match TRBD2. After removal of 0 bases from V and 2 bases from J, the junction contained 9 bases not matched to a gene. CDR3 size: 19 residues. Per germline, CDR1 LGHDT and CDR2 YNNKEL (reference sequence). The CDR3 DNA is TGTGCCAGCAGCCAAGATGCGCTAGCGGGAGGAGGACCCTACAATGAGCAGTTCTTC. This encodes CASSQDALAGGGPYNEQFF.

This rearrangement joins TRBV28 to TRBJ2-5; 10 nucleotides agree with TRBD2. CDR3 length: 16 residues. CDR1 is MDHEN, CDR2 SYDVKM, per germline. V lost 3 bases to trimming and J lost 1 base; unmatched junction nucleotides: 5. The CDR3 loop reads CASSLLAGALQETQYF. CDR3 bases: TGTGCCAGCAGTTTGCTAGCGGGAGCCCTCCAAGAGACCCAGTACTTC.

The V call is TRBV7-8, the J call TRBJ2-6; no firm D call. The CDR3 length is 14 residues. The germline V gene encodes CDR1 SGHVS and CDR2 FQNEAQ. The ends were cut back, 7 bases at V and 4 bases at J, with 11 bases in the middle. The CDR3 protein is CASNPSRGANVLTF. In nucleotides, the CDR3 is TGTGCCAGCAACCCTAGTAGGGGGGCCAACGTCCTGACTTTC.

In this sample, this clone turned up a few times. V and J are TRBV5-1 and TRBJ1-2; no clear D. V was cut by 4 bases and J by 5 bases, with 12 bases left in between. The CDR3 is 13 amino acids. Per the germline V gene, CDR1 is SGHRS and CDR2 is YFSETQ. The CDR3 protein is CASSARVEYGYTF. DNA for the CDR3: TGCGCCAGCAGCGCACGAGTGGAGTATGGCTACACCTTC.

This chain joins TRBV19 and TRBJ2-1, with TRBD2 matching over 10 bases. From germline, CDR1 is LNHDA and CDR2 SQIVND (reference sequence). The CDR3 is 15 residues long. J gave up 4 bases and V 8 bases, and 8 bases lay outside the gene matches. CDR3 bases: TGTGCCAGTGGGTTAGCGGGAGGCCTGTACAATGAGCAGTTCTTC. It specifies CASGLAGGLYNEQFF.